This is a list of T cell receptor beta chains from one sample in a study of blood T cell repertoires in COVID-19. Assay: immunoSEQ multiplex PCR; the TCRdb copy retains only in-frame clones and omits some. The repertoire holds about 40,000 clones, with about 86% as singletons. The specimen was peripheral blood. Receptors were obtained from a human donor with acute or convalescent COVID-19. The donor label of this sample is uncertain. Each CDR3 is given with its conserved first and last residue. Fields, in order: D gene, J gene, V gene, clone size, CDR3 DNA, CDR3 protein. A D gene is named only where the DNA matches it firmly. Size is omitted from some rows. Given values are once, few, many or a class for expanded clones.

d_call: TRBD1; j_call: TRBJ2-7; v_call: TRBV6-1; clone_size: .; cdr3_nt: TGTGCCAGCAGTGAAGCGGACCGGGACAGGGGTAGCGAGCAGTACTTC; cdr3_aa: CASSEADRDRGSEQYF
d_call: TRBD2; j_call: TRBJ2-1; v_call: TRBV7-9; clone_size: few; cdr3_nt: TGTGCCAGCAGCGGACTAGCGGGGGACAATGAGCAGTTCTTC; cdr3_aa: CASSGLAGDNEQFF
d_call: .; j_call: TRBJ1-2; v_call: TRBV4-3; clone_size: once; cdr3_nt: TGCGCCAGCAGCCAAGATAAGGGGGATCCCTATGGCTACACCTTC; cdr3_aa: CASSQDKGDPYGYTF
d_call: .; j_call: TRBJ2-7; v_call: TRBV10-1; clone_size: once; cdr3_nt: TGCGCCTCCAGGGAGAGGGACTTCTCCTACGAGCAGTACTTC; cdr3_aa: CASRERDFSYEQYF
d_call: .; j_call: TRBJ2-2; v_call: TRBV28; clone_size: .; cdr3_nt: TGTGCCAGCAGCCTCGCGCGGGGTCTAGACACCGGGGAGCTGTTTTTT; cdr3_aa: CASSLARGLDTGELFF
d_call: .; j_call: TRBJ2-1; v_call: TRBV15; clone_size: .; cdr3_nt: TGTGCCACCAGCACAGCGAGCTCCTACAATGAGCAGTTCTTC; cdr3_aa: CATSTASSYNEQFF
d_call: .; j_call: TRBJ1-2; v_call: TRBV7-9; clone_size: .; cdr3_nt: TGTGCCAGCAGCTTAGGTGGCAGTTTCTATGGCTACACCTTC; cdr3_aa: CASSLGGSFYGYTF
d_call: TRBD1; j_call: TRBJ1-1; v_call: TRBV4-1; clone_size: .; cdr3_nt: TGCGCCAGCAGCCTGGGAGGACAGGGGAACACTGAAGCTTTCTTT; cdr3_aa: CASSLGGQGNTEAFF
d_call: .; j_call: TRBJ2-1; v_call: TRBV9; clone_size: few; cdr3_nt: TGTGCCAGCAGCCCTCGAGGCGGTGCCTACAATGAGCAGTTCTTC; cdr3_aa: CASSPRGGAYNEQFF
d_call: .; j_call: TRBJ2-1; v_call: TRBV5-4; clone_size: .; cdr3_nt: TGTGCCAGCAGTCACGCGGGGGCCCTCCTTTACAATGAGCAGTTCTTC; cdr3_aa: CASSHAGALLYNEQFF
d_call: .; j_call: TRBJ2-5; v_call: TRBV4-2; clone_size: .; cdr3_nt: TGTGCCAGCAGCGCCACCCCAGGGGATGAAGAGACCCAGTACTTC; cdr3_aa: CASSATPGDEETQYF
d_call: .; j_call: TRBJ2-3; v_call: TRBV9; clone_size: once; cdr3_nt: TGTGCCAGCAGCGTAGTAGGCGGATTCACAGATACGCAGTATTTT; cdr3_aa: CASSVVGGFTDTQYF
d_call: TRBD1; j_call: TRBJ2-5; v_call: TRBV19; clone_size: once; cdr3_nt: TGTGCCAGTAGTGACAGGGGTTTAAGCGAGACCCAGTACTTC; cdr3_aa: CASSDRGLSETQYF
d_call: .; j_call: TRBJ1-5; v_call: TRBV6-5; clone_size: .; cdr3_nt: TGTGCCAGCAAGTCCAGGGATAGCAATCAGCCCCAGCATTTT; cdr3_aa: CASKSRDSNQPQHF
d_call: .; j_call: TRBJ1-3; v_call: TRBV10-2; clone_size: once; cdr3_nt: TGCGCCAGCAGTACGGACAGTTCCTTTCTCAAAAACACCATATATTTT; cdr3_aa: CASSTDSSFLKNTIYF
d_call: TRBD2; j_call: TRBJ2-3; v_call: TRBV5-3; clone_size: .; cdr3_nt: TGTGCCAGAAGCTCGAAGCTAGCGGGAGGGCCGGGGGGCACAGATACGCAGTATTTT; cdr3_aa: CARSSKLAGGPGGTDTQYF
d_call: TRBD1; j_call: TRBJ2-2; v_call: TRBV28; clone_size: .; cdr3_nt: TGTGCCAGCAGTCTACTTCAGGGGGCCGGGGAGCTGTTTTTT; cdr3_aa: CASSLLQGAGELFF
d_call: TRBD1; j_call: TRBJ1-2; v_call: TRBV5-1; clone_size: .; cdr3_nt: TGCGCCAGCAGCTCCGGGACAGGGGGCGCGAGAAGTGGCTACACCTTC; cdr3_aa: CASSSGTGGARSGYTF
d_call: .; j_call: TRBJ1-1; v_call: TRBV5-6; clone_size: medium-sized; cdr3_nt: TGTGCCAGCAGCTTGGAACTATTACCAATGAACACTGAAGCTTTCTTT; cdr3_aa: CASSLELLPMNTEAFF
d_call: TRBD2; j_call: TRBJ2-5; v_call: TRBV3-1/TRBV3-2; clone_size: .; cdr3_nt: TGTGCCAGCAGCCCCCTAGGACTAGCGGGGACCTTTGAGACCCAGTACTTC; cdr3_aa: CASSPLGLAGTFETQYF
d_call: .; j_call: TRBJ2-5; v_call: TRBV7-2; clone_size: .; cdr3_nt: TGTGCCAGCAGCTTTTCACCCCTAGGCCGAGAGACCCAGTACTTC; cdr3_aa: CASSFSPLGRETQYF
d_call: TRBD2; j_call: TRBJ2-3; v_call: TRBV6-5; clone_size: .; cdr3_nt: TGTGCCAGCAGTTACGTAGCGGGAGGGGCAGATACGCAGTATTTT; cdr3_aa: CASSYVAGGADTQYF
d_call: TRBD2; j_call: TRBJ2-3; v_call: TRBV7-3; clone_size: .; cdr3_nt: TGTGCCAGCAGCCGTAGCGGGGGAAGCACAGATACGCAGTATTTT; cdr3_aa: CASSRSGGSTDTQYF
d_call: TRBD1; j_call: TRBJ1-2; v_call: TRBV15; clone_size: .; cdr3_nt: TGTGCCACCAGCAGAGATGGGGGTTTGGACAGGGGAGGCTACACCTTC; cdr3_aa: CATSRDGGLDRGGYTF
d_call: .; j_call: TRBJ2-7; v_call: TRBV27; clone_size: .; cdr3_nt: TGTGCCAGCATCATGAAAGCCCCGGACAGCCCCAGCTCCTACGAGCAGTACTTC; cdr3_aa: CASIMKAPDSPSSYEQYF
d_call: TRBD1; j_call: TRBJ2-3; v_call: TRBV3-1/TRBV3-2; clone_size: .; cdr3_nt: TGTGCCAGCAGCACCCGGGACAGGCGATACACAGATACGCAGTATTTT; cdr3_aa: CASSTRDRRYTDTQYF
d_call: TRBD2; j_call: TRBJ2-1; v_call: TRBV5-1; clone_size: many; cdr3_nt: TGCGCCAGCAGCTTGGATGGACTAGTAGGGTACAATGAGCAGTTCTTC; cdr3_aa: CASSLDGLVGYNEQFF
d_call: TRBD1; j_call: TRBJ2-1; v_call: TRBV18; clone_size: .; cdr3_nt: TGTGCCAGCTCACCACTATGGGACAGGGGGGGCAATGAGCAGTTCTTC; cdr3_aa: CASSPLWDRGGNEQFF
d_call: .; j_call: TRBJ1-2; v_call: TRBV15; clone_size: .; cdr3_nt: TGTGCCACCAGCAGGGAAGCGTTAGCGGATGGCTACACCTTC; cdr3_aa: CATSREALADGYTF
d_call: .; j_call: TRBJ2-7; v_call: TRBV6-5; clone_size: .; cdr3_nt: TGTGCCAGCAGTTACGAGGGAGGCGAGCAGTACTTC; cdr3_aa: CASSYEGGEQYF
d_call: TRBD1; j_call: TRBJ2-7; v_call: TRBV5-1; clone_size: .; cdr3_nt: TGCGCCAGCAGCTTACCCCAAGACAGGGATTTACACTTC; cdr3_aa: CASSLPQDRDLHF
d_call: TRBD1; j_call: TRBJ1-2; v_call: TRBV27; clone_size: .; cdr3_nt: TGTGCCAGCAGTTTTCGGTGGCAGGGGGTTGTGAGCTATGGCTACACCTTC; cdr3_aa: CASSFRWQGVVSYGYTF
d_call: TRBD1; j_call: TRBJ1-2; v_call: TRBV27; clone_size: .; cdr3_nt: TGTGCCAGCACGCATGTCCAGGGGGGTTATGGCTACACCTTC; cdr3_aa: CASTHVQGGYGYTF
d_call: .; j_call: TRBJ2-5; v_call: TRBV19; clone_size: .; cdr3_nt: TGTGCCAGTAGTACTACAGTTTTAAGGAGGGAGACCCAGTACTTC; cdr3_aa: CASSTTVLRRETQYF
d_call: .; j_call: TRBJ1-4; v_call: TRBV5-5; clone_size: .; cdr3_nt: TGTGCCAGCAGCTTGAGGGCAGGGAGGGTTGAAAAACTGTTTTTT; cdr3_aa: CASSLRAGRVEKLFF
d_call: .; j_call: TRBJ2-3; v_call: TRBV19; clone_size: .; cdr3_nt: TGTGCCAGTAGTATAGAAAACACACGCACAGATACGCAGTATTTT; cdr3_aa: CASSIENTRTDTQYF
d_call: .; j_call: TRBJ2-6; v_call: TRBV5-4; clone_size: once; cdr3_nt: TGTGCCAGCAGCTTCAGAGGGACAAGCTCTGGGGCCAACGTCCTGACTTTC; cdr3_aa: CASSFRGTSSGANVLTF
d_call: TRBD1; j_call: TRBJ2-5; v_call: TRBV3-1/TRBV3-2; clone_size: once; cdr3_nt: TGTGCCAGCAGCCCCTCGGACAGGGAAGAGACCCAGTACTTC; cdr3_aa: CASSPSDREETQYF
d_call: TRBD1; j_call: TRBJ2-6; v_call: TRBV18; clone_size: .; cdr3_nt: TGTGCCAGCTCACCGCCGGGACAGACCTCTGGGGCCAACGTCCTGACTTTC; cdr3_aa: CASSPPGQTSGANVLTF
d_call: .; j_call: TRBJ1-2; v_call: TRBV18; clone_size: .; cdr3_nt: TGTGCCAGCTCACCTGCTCCGGACAGTTATGGCTACACCTTC; cdr3_aa: CASSPAPDSYGYTF
d_call: TRBD2; j_call: TRBJ2-1; v_call: TRBV6-5; clone_size: few; cdr3_nt: TGTGCCAGCAACCCGACGGGCGGGGGGAACAATGAGCAGTTCTTC; cdr3_aa: CASNPTGGGNNEQFF
d_call: .; j_call: TRBJ2-1; v_call: TRBV6-5; clone_size: .; cdr3_nt: TGTGCCAGCCGCCCCGGGCGGGATCGCGGAGAGCAGTTCTTC; cdr3_aa: CASRPGRDRGEQFF
d_call: .; j_call: TRBJ1-2; v_call: TRBV28; clone_size: .; cdr3_nt: TGTGCCAGCTTGGGGGGAGGACCTTATGGCTACACCTTC; cdr3_aa: CASLGGGPYGYTF
d_call: .; j_call: TRBJ1-1; v_call: TRBV7-9; clone_size: once; cdr3_nt: TGTGCCAGCAGCCCGGGCCCTAGCTATGAAGCTTTCTTT; cdr3_aa: CASSPGPSYEAFF
d_call: .; j_call: TRBJ2-2; v_call: TRBV11-1; clone_size: .; cdr3_nt: TGTGCCAGCAGCTACCTACAGGGTGCGCCCGGGGAGCTGTTTTTT; cdr3_aa: CASSYLQGAPGELFF
d_call: .; j_call: TRBJ2-1; v_call: TRBV6-6; clone_size: .; cdr3_nt: TGTGCCAGCAGTTACGGGCGGGTACTCAATGAGCAGTTCTTC; cdr3_aa: CASSYGRVLNEQFF
d_call: TRBD2; j_call: TRBJ2-6; v_call: TRBV28; clone_size: .; cdr3_nt: TGTGCCAGCAACCCGGGGGGGTCTGGGGCCAACGTCCTGACTTTC; cdr3_aa: CASNPGGSGANVLTF
d_call: .; j_call: TRBJ1-5; v_call: TRBV12-2; clone_size: .; cdr3_nt: TGTGCAAAGGAAGGAAGGGAGGGCAGCAATCAGCCCCAGCATTTT; cdr3_aa: CAKEGREGSNQPQHF
d_call: .; j_call: TRBJ1-1; v_call: TRBV6-2/TRBV6-3; clone_size: .; cdr3_nt: TGTGCCAGCAGTACAATAGGGAGGAACACTGAAGCTTTCTTT; cdr3_aa: CASSTIGRNTEAFF
d_call: .; j_call: TRBJ1-2; v_call: TRBV12-3/TRBV12-4; clone_size: once; cdr3_nt: TGTGCCAGCGGCTCCCCGTATGGCTACACCTTC; cdr3_aa: CASGSPYGYTF
d_call: TRBD1; j_call: TRBJ2-7; v_call: TRBV28; clone_size: .; cdr3_nt: TGTGCCAGCAGCTCCCCCGACAGGGCGGGCGAGCAGTACTTC; cdr3_aa: CASSSPDRAGEQYF
d_call: TRBD2; j_call: TRBJ2-1; v_call: TRBV5-4; clone_size: .; cdr3_nt: TGTGCCAGCAGCCCCGGGACTAGAGCCAATGAGCAGTTCTTC; cdr3_aa: CASSPGTRANEQFF
d_call: TRBD1; j_call: TRBJ1-3; v_call: TRBV5-1; clone_size: .; cdr3_nt: TGCGCCAGCAGTCCACAGGGGCTATCTGGAAACACCATATATTTT; cdr3_aa: CASSPQGLSGNTIYF
d_call: .; j_call: TRBJ1-5; v_call: TRBV24-1; clone_size: .; cdr3_nt: TGTGCCACCAGGACAGCTTCGGGCAATCAGCCCCAGCATTTT; cdr3_aa: CATRTASGNQPQHF
d_call: TRBD2; j_call: TRBJ2-7; v_call: TRBV3-1/TRBV3-2; clone_size: .; cdr3_nt: TGTGCCAGCAGCCAAGGGACTAGCGGGGGGGCCTCCGAGCAGTACTTC; cdr3_aa: CASSQGTSGGASEQYF